There are a few counts of the clone carrying this T cell receptor (beta chain). This specimen belongs to a study of CD8 T cells in ankylosing spondylitis. TCRdb itself ran the 5' RACE reads through MiXCR, one entry per CDR3 protein. Of 150,000 to 200,000 distinct CDR3 sequences listed, 30% to 40% are singletons. Germline V gene sequence: CDR1 SNHLY, CDR2 FYNNEI. The CDR3 has 11 amino acids. V lost 4 bases, J lost 6 bases, and 7 bases lay in between. The gene calls are TRBV2 and TRBJ2-7; D remains ambiguous. What was sequenced was synovial fluid, either unsorted or a sorted T cell fraction (not recorded which). The clonotype originates from a male donor with ankylosing spondylitis. As DNA, the CDR3 is TGTGCCAGCAGTGCAAACATCGAGCAGTACTTC. Residues: CASSANIEQYF.